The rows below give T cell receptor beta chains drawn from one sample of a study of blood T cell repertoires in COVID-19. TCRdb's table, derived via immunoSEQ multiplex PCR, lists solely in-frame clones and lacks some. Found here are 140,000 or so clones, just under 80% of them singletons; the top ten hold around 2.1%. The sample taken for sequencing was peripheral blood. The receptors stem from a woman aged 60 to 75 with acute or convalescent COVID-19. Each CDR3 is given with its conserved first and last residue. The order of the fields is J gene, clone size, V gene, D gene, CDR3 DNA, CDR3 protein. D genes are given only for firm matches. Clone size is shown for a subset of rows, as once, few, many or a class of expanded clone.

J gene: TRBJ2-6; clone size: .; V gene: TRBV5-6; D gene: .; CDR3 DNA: TGTGCCAGCAGCTTTAAAGTAGCGGCCTCTGGGGCCAACGTCCTGACTTTC; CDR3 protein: CASSFKVAASGANVLTF
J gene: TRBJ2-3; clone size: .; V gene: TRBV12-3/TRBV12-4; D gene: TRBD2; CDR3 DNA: TGTGCCAGCAGTCCCCTATTGGCGGGGGGTTATTTT; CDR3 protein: CASSPLLAGGYF
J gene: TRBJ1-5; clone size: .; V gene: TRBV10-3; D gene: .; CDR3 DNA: TGTGCCATCAGTGAAGGGGGTTCAGGTCAGCCCCAGCATTTT; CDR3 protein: CAISEGGSGQPQHF
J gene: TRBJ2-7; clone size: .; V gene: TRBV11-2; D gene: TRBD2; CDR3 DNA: TGTGCCAGCAGCCGGGGGAGGGACTACGAGCAGTACTTC; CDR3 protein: CASSRGRDYEQYF
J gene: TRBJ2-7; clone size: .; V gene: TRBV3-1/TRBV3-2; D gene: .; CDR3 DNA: TGTGCCAGCAGCCAAGCAGGGACAATGTACGAGCAGTACTTC; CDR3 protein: CASSQAGTMYEQYF
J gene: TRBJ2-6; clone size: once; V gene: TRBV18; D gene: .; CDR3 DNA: TGTGCCAGCTCACCCATTTTGAGATTCTCTGGGGCCAACGTCCTGACTTTC; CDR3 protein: CASSPILRFSGANVLTF
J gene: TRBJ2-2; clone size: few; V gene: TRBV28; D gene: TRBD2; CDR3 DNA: TGTGCCAGCAGTTTACTAGCGGGAGGTACCGGGGGCACCGGGGAGCTGTTTTTT; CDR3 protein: CASSLLAGGTGGTGELFF
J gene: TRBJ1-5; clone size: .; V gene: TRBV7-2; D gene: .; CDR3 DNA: TGTGCCAGCAGCCTGGTCCCGGGTCAGCCCCAGCATTTT; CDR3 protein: CASSLVPGQPQHF
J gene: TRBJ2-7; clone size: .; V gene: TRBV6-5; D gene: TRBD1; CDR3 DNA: TGTGCCAGCAGCAAAGACAGGGAGACCTACGAGCAGTACTTC; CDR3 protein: CASSKDRETYEQYF
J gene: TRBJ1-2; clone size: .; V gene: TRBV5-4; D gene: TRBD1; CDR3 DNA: TGTGCCAGCAGCGGGATCGGACAGGCGGATGGCTACACCTTC; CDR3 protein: CASSGIGQADGYTF
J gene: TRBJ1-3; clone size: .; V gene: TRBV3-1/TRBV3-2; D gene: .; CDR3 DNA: TGTGCCAGCAGCCAAGATGGCGGGGGGAGAAACACCATATATTTT; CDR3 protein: CASSQDGGGRNTIYF
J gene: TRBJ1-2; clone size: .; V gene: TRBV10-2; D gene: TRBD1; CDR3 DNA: TGCGCCAGCAGTAGGGGACAGGGTAGCGGCTACACCTTC; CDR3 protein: CASSRGQGSGYTF
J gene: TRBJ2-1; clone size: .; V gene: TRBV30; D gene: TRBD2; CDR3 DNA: TGTGCCTGGAGTCGGGGGGGACTGGTTTTTTTTGAGCAGTTCTTC; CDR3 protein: CAWSRGGLVFFEQFF
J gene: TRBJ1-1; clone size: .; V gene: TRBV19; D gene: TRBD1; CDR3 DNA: TGTGCCAGTAGTTCCGGGGGACAGGGGATGGCTGAAGCTTTCTTT; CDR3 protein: CASSSGGQGMAEAFF
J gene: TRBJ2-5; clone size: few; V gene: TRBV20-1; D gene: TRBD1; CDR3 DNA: TGCAGTGCCGGGACAGACGAGACCCAGTACTTC; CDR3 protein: CSAGTDETQYF
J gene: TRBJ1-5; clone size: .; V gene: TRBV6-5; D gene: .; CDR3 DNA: TGTGCCAGCAGCCAGACAGAGAATCAGCCCCAGCATTTT; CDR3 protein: CASSQTENQPQHF
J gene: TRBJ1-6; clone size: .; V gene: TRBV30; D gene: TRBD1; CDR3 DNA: TGTGCCTGGAAGGGACAGCTTAATTCACCCCTCCACTTT; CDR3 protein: CAWKGQLNSPLHF
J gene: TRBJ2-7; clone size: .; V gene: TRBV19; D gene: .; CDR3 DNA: TGTGCCAGTAGTATTGTAGGAGGGAGAAACTACGAGCAGTACTTC; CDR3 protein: CASSIVGGRNYEQYF
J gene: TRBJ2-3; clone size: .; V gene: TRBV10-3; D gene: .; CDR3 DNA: TGTGCCATCAGTGACCCCGGCGGGCTCAGTACAGATACGCAGTATTTT; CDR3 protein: CAISDPGGLSTDTQYF
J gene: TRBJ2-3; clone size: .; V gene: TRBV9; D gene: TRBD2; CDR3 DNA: TGTGCCAGCAGCCCGGGACTATTCACAGATACGCAGTATTTT; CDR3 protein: CASSPGLFTDTQYF
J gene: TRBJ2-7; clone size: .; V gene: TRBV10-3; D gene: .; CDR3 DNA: TGTGCCATCAGTGAGTCAACCTACTCCTACGAGCAGTACTTC; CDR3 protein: CAISESTYSYEQYF
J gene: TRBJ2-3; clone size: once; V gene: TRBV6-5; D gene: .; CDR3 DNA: TGTGCCAGCAGTTACTCGCGGGGAGGAGATACGCAGTATTTT; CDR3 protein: CASSYSRGGDTQYF
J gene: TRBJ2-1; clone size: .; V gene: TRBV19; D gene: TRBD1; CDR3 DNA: TGTGCCAGTAGCCCCCAGGGGGCGAGCTCCTACAATGAGCAGTTCTTC; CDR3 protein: CASSPQGASSYNEQFF
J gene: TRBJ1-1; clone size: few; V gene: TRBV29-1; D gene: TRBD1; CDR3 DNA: TGCAGCGTGCTGGACAGGCAAGTCAACACTGAAGCTTTCTTT; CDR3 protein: CSVLDRQVNTEAFF
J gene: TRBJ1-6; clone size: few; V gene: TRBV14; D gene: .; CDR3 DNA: TGTGCCAGCAGCCTACAGGTCGGGAATTCACCCCTCCACTTT; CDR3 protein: CASSLQVGNSPLHF
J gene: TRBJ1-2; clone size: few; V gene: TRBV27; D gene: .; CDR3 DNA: TGTGCCAGCAGCCCCGGGATCAACTATGGCTACACCTTC; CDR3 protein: CASSPGINYGYTF
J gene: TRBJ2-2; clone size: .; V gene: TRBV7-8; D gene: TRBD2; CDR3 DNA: TGTGCCAGCAGCGTTACTAGCGGGAGGGCCGGGGAGCTGTTTTTT; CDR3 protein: CASSVTSGRAGELFF
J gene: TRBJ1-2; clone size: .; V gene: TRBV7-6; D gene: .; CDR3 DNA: TGTGCCAGCAGCCCATATAGGACGGGGGGAAACTATGGCTACACCTTC; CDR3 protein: CASSPYRTGGNYGYTF
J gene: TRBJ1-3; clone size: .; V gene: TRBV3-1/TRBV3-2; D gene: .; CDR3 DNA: TGTGCCAGCAGCCGGAGTCAGGGGAACACCATATATTTT; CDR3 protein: CASSRSQGNTIYF
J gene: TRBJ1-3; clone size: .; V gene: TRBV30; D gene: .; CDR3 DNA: TGTGCCTGGAGTGGACTGCTCTCTGGAAACACCATATATTTT; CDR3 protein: CAWSGLLSGNTIYF
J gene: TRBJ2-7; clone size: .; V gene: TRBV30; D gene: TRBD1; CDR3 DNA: TGTGCCTGGAGCGTCGGGACAGGCCCTGGCTACGAGCAGTACTTC; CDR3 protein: CAWSVGTGPGYEQYF
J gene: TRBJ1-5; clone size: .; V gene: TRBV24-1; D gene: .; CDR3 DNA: TGTGCCACCAGTGGTCAGGGTGCCACCAATCAGCCCCAGCATTTT; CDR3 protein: CATSGQGATNQPQHF
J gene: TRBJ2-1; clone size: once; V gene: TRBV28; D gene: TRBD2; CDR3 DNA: TGTGCCAGCAGTACATTGGGACTAGCGGGAGATAGCTCCTACAATGAGCAGTTCTTC; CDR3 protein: CASSTLGLAGDSSYNEQFF